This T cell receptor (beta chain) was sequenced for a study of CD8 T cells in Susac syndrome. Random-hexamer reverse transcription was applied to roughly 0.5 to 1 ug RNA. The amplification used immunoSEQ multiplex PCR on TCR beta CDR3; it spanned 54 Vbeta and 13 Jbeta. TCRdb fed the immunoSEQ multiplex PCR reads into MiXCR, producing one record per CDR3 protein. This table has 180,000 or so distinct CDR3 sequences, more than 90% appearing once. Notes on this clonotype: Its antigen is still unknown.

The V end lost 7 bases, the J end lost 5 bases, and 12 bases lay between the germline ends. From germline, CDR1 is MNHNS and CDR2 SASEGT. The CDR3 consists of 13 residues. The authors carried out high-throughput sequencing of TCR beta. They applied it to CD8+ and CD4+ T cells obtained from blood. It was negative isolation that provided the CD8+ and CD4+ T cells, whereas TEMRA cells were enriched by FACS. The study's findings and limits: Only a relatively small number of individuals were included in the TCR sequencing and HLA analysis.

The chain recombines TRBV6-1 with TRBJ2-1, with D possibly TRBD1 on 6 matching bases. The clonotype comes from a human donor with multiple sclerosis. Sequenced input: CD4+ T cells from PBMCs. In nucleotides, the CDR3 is TGTGCCAGCACAGGACAGTGGAACAATGAGCAGTTCTTC. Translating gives CASTGQWNNEQFF.